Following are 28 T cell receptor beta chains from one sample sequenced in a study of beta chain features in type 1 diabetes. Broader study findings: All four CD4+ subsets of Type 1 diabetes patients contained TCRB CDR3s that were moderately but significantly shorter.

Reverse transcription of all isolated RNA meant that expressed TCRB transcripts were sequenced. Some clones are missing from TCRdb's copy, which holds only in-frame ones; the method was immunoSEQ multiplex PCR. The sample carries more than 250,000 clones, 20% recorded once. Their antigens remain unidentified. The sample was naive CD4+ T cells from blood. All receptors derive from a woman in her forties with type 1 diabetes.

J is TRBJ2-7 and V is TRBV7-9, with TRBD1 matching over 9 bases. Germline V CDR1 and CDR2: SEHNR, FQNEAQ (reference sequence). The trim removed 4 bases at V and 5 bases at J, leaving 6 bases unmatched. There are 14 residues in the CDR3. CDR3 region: CASSWPGQGHEQYF. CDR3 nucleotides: TGTGCCAGCAGCTGGCCGGGACAGGGCCACGAGCAGTACTTC.

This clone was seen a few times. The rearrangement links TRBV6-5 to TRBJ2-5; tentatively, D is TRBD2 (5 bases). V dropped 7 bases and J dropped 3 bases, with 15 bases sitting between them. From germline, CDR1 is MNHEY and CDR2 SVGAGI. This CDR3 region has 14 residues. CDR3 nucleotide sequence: TGTGCCAGCACCCGACCAGACGGGGAAGAGACCCAGTACTTC. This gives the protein CASTRPDGEETQYF.

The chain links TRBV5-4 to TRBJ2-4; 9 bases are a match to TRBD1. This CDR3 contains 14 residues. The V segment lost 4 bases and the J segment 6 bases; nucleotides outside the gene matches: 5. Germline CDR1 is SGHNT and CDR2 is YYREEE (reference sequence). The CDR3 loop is CASSGPGQGNIQYF. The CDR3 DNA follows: TGTGCCAGCAGCGGGCCGGGACAGGGAAACATTCAGTACTTC.

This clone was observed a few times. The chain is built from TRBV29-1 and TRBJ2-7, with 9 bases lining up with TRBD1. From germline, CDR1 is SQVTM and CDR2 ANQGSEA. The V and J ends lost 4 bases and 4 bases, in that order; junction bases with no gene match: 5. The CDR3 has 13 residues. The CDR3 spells CSVGTGGAYEQYF. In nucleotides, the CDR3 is TGCAGCGTTGGTACAGGGGGCGCTTACGAGCAGTACTTC.

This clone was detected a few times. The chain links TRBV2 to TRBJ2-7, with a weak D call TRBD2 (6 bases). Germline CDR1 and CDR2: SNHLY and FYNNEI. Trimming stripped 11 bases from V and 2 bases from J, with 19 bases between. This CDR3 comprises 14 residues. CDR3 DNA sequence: TGTGCCGGTAGCGAGACGGGAGACCCCTACGAGCAGTACTTC. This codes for CAGSETGDPYEQYF. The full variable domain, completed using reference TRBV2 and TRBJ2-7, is EPEVTQTPSHQVTQMGQEVILRCVPISNHLYFYWYRQILGQKVEFLVSFYNNEISEKSEIFDDQFSVERPDGSNFTLKIRSTKLEDSAMYFCAGSETGDPYEQYFGPGTRLTVT.

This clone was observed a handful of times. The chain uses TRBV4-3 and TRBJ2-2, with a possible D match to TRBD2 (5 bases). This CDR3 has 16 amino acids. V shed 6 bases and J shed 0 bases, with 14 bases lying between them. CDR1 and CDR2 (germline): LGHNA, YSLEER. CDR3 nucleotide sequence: TGCGCCAGCAGACTAACCGGGATAACGAACACCGGGGAGCTGTTTTTT. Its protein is CASRLTGITNTGELFF.

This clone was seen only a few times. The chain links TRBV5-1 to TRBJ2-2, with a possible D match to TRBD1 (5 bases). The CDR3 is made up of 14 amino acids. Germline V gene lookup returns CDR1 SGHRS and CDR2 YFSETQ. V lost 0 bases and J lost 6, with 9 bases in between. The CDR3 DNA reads TGCGCCAGCAGCTTGGAACCAGGGCCCGGGGAGCTGTTTTTT. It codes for CASSLEPGPGELFF.

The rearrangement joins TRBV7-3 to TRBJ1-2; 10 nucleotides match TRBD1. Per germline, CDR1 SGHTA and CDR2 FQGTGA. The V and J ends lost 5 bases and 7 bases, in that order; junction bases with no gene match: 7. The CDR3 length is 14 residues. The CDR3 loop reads CASSLGQGVGGYTF. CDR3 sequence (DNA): TGTGCCAGCAGCCTAGGACAGGGGGTCGGTGGCTACACCTTC. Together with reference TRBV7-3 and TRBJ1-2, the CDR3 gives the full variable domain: GAGVSQTPSNKVTEKGKYVELRCDPISGHTALYWYRQSLGQGPEFLIYFQGTGAADDSGLPNDRFFAVRPEGSVSTLKIQRTERGDSAVYLCASSLGQGVGGYTFGSGTRLTVV.

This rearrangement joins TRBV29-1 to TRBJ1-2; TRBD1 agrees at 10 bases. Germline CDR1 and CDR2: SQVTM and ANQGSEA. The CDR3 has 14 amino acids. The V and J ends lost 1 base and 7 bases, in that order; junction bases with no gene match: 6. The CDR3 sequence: CSVEGDRGPGGYTF. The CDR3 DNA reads TGCAGCGTTGAAGGGGACAGGGGCCCGGGTGGCTACACCTTC.

The CDR3 is CASSQRVTRSEAFF. The CDR3 region has the DNA TGTGCCAGCAGTCAGCGGGTGACACGATCTGAAGCTTTCTTT. This sequence joins TRBV28 and TRBJ1-1; D unclear. This CDR3 contains 14 residues. Germline CDR1 MDHEN, CDR2 SYDVKM. V was shortened by 5 bases and J by 6 bases, with 16 bases between the two germline ends.

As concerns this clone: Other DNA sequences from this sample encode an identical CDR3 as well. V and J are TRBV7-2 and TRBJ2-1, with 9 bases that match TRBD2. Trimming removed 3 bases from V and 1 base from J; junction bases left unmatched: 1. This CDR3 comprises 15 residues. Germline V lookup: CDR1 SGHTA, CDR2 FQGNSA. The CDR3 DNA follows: TGTGCCAGCAGCTTTAGCGGGAGTTCCTACAATGAGCAGTTCTTC. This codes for CASSFSGSSYNEQFF. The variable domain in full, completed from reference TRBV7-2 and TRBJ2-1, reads GAGVSQSPSNKVTEKGKDVELRCDPISGHTALYWYRQSLGQGLEFLIYFQGNSAPDKSGLPSDRFSAERTGGSVSTLTIQRTQQEDSAVYLCASSFSGSSYNEQFFGPGTRLTVL.

CDR3 sequence (DNA): TGTGCCAGCAGCTTCGTGACAGGGGTTGGCACAGATACGCAGTATTTT. Translating it yields CASSFVTGVGTDTQYF. The genes are TRBV5-4 and TRBJ2-3; the match to TRBD1 covers 8 bases. Germline CDR1 reads SGHNT; CDR2 reads YYREEE (reference sequence). The CDR3 covers 16 residues. The trim removed 2 bases at V and 1 base at J, leaving 6 bases unmatched. The whole variable domain, remainder taken from reference TRBV5-4 and TRBJ2-3, is ETGVTQSPTHLIKTRGQQVTLRCSSQSGHNTVSWYQQALGQGPQFIFQYYREEENGRGNFPPRFSGLQFPNYSSELNVNALELDDSALYLCASSFVTGVGTDTQYFGPGTRLTVL.

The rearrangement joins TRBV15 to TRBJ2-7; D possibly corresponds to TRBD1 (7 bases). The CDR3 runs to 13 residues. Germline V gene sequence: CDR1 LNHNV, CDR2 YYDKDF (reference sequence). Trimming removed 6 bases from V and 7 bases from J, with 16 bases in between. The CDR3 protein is CATSKDSGGEQYF. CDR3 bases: TGTGCCACCAGTAAAGACTCAGGGGGGGAGCAGTACTTC.

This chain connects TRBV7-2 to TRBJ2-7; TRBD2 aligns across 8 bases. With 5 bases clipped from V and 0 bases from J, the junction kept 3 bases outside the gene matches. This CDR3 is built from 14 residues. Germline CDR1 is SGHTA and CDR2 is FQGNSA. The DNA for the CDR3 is TGTGCCAGCAGCCCGGCGGGGGGCTCCTACGAGCAGTACTTC. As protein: CASSPAGGSYEQYF.

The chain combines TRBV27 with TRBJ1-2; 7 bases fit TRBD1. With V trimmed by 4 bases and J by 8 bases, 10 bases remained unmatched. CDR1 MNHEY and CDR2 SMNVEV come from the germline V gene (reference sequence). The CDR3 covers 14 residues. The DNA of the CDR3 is TGTGCCAGCAGTTCAGGGGGGCGCAGTCAGGGCTACACCTTC. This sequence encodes CASSSGGRSQGYTF.

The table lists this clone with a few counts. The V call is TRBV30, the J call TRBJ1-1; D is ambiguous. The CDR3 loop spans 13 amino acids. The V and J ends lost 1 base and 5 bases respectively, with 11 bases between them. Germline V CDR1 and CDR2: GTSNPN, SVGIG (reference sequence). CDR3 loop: CAWSERVGTEAFF. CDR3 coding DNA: TGTGCCTGGAGTGAGAGGGTCGGTACTGAAGCTTTCTTT.

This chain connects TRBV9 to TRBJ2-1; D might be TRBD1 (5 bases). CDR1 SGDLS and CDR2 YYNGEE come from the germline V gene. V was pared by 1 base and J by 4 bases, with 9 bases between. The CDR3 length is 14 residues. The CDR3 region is CASSVSDRYNEQFF. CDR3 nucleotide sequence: TGTGCCAGCAGCGTATCCGACAGATACAATGAGCAGTTCTTC.

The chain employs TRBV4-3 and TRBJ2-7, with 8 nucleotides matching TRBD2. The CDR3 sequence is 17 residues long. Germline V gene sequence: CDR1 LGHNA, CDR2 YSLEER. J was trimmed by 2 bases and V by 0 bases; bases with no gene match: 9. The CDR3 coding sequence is TGCGCCAGCAGCCAAGATGGTCCAGCGGGAGTAACCTACGAGCAGTACTTC. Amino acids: CASSQDGPAGVTYEQYF.

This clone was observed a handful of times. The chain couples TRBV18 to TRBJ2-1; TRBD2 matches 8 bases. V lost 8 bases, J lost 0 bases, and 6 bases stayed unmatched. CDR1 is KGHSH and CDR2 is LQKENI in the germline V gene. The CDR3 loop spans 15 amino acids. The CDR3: CASLRTSGSYNEQFF. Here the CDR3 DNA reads TGTGCCAGCCTCCGAACTAGCGGCTCCTACAATGAGCAGTTCTTC.

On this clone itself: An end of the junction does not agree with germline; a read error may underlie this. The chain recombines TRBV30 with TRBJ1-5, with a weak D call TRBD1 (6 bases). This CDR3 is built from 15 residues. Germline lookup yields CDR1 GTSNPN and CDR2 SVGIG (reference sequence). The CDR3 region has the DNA TGTGCCTGGGGTGTACAGGGATTCGACAATCAGCCCCAGCATTTT. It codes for CAWGVQGFDNQPQHF.

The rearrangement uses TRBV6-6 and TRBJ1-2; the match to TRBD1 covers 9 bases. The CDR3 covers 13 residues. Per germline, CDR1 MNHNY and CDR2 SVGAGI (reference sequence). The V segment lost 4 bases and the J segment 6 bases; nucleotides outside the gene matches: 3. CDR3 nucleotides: TGTGCCAGCAGTTCGGGACAGGGAGATGGCTACACCTTC. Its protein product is CASSSGQGDGYTF.

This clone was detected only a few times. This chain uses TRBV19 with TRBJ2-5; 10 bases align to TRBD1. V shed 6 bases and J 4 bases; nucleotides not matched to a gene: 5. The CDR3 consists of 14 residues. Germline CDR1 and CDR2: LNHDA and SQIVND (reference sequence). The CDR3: CASRSTGGGETQYF. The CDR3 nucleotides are TGTGCCAGTAGATCGACAGGGGGCGGAGAGACCCAGTACTTC.

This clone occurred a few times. The CDR3 DNA reads as TGTGCCAGCAGCTCTGAGTATGAAGCTTTCTTT. It yields the protein CASSSEYEAFF. The genes are TRBV5-4 and TRBJ1-1; D not certain. With 3 bases removed from V and 7 bases from J, the gap between germline ends came to 7 bases. The length of the CDR3 is 11 residues. Germline V gene lookup returns CDR1 SGHNT and CDR2 YYREEE (reference sequence).

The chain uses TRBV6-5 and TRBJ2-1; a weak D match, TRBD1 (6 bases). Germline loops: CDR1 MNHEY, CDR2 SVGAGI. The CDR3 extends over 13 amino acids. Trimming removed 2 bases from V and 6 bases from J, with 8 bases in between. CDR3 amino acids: CASSYQGRNEQFF. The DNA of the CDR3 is TGTGCCAGCAGTTACCAGGGGCGCAATGAGCAGTTCTTC.

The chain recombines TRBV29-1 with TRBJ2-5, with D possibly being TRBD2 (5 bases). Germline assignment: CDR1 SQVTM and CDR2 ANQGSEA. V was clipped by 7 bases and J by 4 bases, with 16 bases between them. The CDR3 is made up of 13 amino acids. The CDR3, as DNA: TGCAGCGCTAGATTATCCAGCGGAGAGACCCAGTACTTC. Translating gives CSARLSSGETQYF.

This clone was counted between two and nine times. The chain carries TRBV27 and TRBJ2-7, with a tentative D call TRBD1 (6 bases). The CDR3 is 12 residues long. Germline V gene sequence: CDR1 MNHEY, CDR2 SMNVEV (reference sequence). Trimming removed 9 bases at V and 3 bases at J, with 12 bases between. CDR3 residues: CASSGVGYEQYF. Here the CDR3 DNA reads TGTGCCAGTTCAGGGGTCGGCTACGAGCAGTACTTC.

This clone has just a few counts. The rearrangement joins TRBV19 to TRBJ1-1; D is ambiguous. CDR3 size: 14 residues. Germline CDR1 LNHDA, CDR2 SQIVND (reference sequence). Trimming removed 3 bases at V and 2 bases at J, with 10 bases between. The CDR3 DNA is TGTGCCAGTAGTATTGGAGGGAGAAACACTGAAGCTTTCTTT. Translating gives CASSIGGRNTEAFF. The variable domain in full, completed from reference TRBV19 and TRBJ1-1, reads DGGITQSPKYLFRKEGQNVTLSCEQNLNHDAMYWYRQDPGQGLRLIYYSQIVNDFQKGDIAEGYSVSREKKESFPLTVTSAQKNPTAFYLCASSIGGRNTEAFFGQGTRLTVV.

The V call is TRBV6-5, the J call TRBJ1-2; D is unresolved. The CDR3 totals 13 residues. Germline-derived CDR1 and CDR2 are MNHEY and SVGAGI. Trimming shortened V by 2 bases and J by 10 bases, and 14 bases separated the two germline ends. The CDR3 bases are TGTGCCAGCAGTTACGTGGGCAGAGCCTACTACACCTTC. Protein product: CASSYVGRAYYTF.